This passage covers 8 T cell receptor beta chains from one sample sequenced in a study of tumor-infiltrating lymphocytes in primary liver carcinoma. A constant-region primer primed TCR beta cDNA synthesis from 450 to 550 ng of total RNA. Nested multiplex PCR, run for three rounds with slightly modified ARM-PCR, yielded TCR beta libraries. Primers for the first two PCR rounds were TRBV1-TRBV30 forward primers and a C-beta reverse primer (around 11 cycles per round). Via MiXCR, TCRdb re-called the multiplex PCR reads, giving one row per CDR3 protein. The sample consists of fewer than 150,000 distinct CDR3 sequences, 65% of them appearing once. Starting material for RNA and DNA co-extraction consisted of roughly 17-31 mg of unsorted bulk tissue. The sample taken for sequencing was liver tumor tissue from sampling region 1. Subset defined: tumor region T1, superior pole. The receptors originated from a woman between 55 and 75 years old with primary liver carcinoma and hepatitis B virus infection.

V and J are TRBV5-1 and TRBJ2-1; 7 bases agree with TRBD1. J gave up 7 bases and V 4 bases, and 11 bases lay outside the gene matches. The CDR3 is made up of 15 amino acids. Germline V gene data show CDR1 as SGHRS and CDR2 as YFSETQ. The CDR3, as DNA: TGCGCCAGCAGCCCGCCCCGACAGGGTTCGAATGAGCAGTTCTTC. Translation gives CASSPPRQGSNEQFF.

The count of this clonotype is one. The germline gene is not matched at one end of the junction; a read error may be the cause. V and J are TRBV11-2 and TRBJ2-3, with D perhaps matching TRBD2 (7 bases). Germline V gene sequence: CDR1 SGHAT, CDR2 FQNNGV. The CDR3 contains 17 residues. The CDR3 reads CASSLGGLTYMSDKQYF. DNA of the CDR3: TGTGCCAGCAGTTTAGGGGGACTAACGTACATGTCAGATAAGCAGTATTTT.

A single count supports this clonotype. Since a much larger clone is just one base distant, this may be a read error. The CDR3 ends on some other residue instead of the conserved phenylalanine or tryptophan, so this is likely a read error. The V gene is TRBV29-1, the J gene TRBJ2-1; 14 positions match TRBD2. V shed 6 bases, J shed 6 bases, and the junction held 4 bases outside the gene matches. The CDR3 has 14 residues. Germline values: CDR1 SQVTM, CDR2 ANQGSEA. The CDR3 reads CSVGLAGGSNEQFL. Here the CDR3 DNA reads TGCAGCGTCGGACTAGCGGGAGGTTCCAATGAGCAGTTCCTC.

The chain is built from TRBV5-6 and TRBJ2-2, with D possibly being TRBD2 (6 bases). CDR1 and CDR2 from the germline V gene are SGHDT and YYEEEE. The CDR3 length is 15 residues. V lost 1 base and J 8 bases, leaving 15 bases between the germline ends. CDR3 DNA sequence: TGTGCCAGCAGCTTGCCCCACGGGGGAGCTGGGGAGCTGTTTTTT. This translates into CASSLPHGGAGELFF. Variable domain in full (rest from reference TRBV5-6 and TRBJ2-2): DAGVTQSPTHLIKTRGQQVTLRCSPKSGHDTVSWYQQALGQGPQFIFQYYEEEERQRGNFPDRFSGHQFPNYSSELNVNALLLGDSALYLCASSLPHGGAGELFFGEGSRLTVL.

Remarks on this clonotype: The junction does not match germline at one end; this may be a read error. The genes are TRBV5-4 and TRBJ1-1; D gene unclear. Germline CDR1 is SGHNT and CDR2 is YYREEE (reference sequence). There are 14 residues in the CDR3. This CDR3 is CASSFGGFLAEASF. The CDR3 DNA sequence: TGTGCAAGCAGCTTCGGAGGGTTTCTGGCTGAAGCTTCCTTT.

With regard to this clonotype: A much larger clone differs from this one at a single base, so this may be a read error. V usage is TRBV6-2 or TRBV6-3 and J usage is TRBJ2-7; 11 nucleotides match TRBD2. The germline CDR1 and CDR2 sequences are MNHEY and SVGEGT. The CDR3 is 15 amino acids. CDR3 nucleotide sequence: TGTTCCAGCAGACGAGGACTAGCGGGCACCTACGAGCAGTACTTC. Translating gives CSSRRGLAGTYEQYF.

This clonotype showed up just once. The junction does not match germline at one end; this may be a read error. V gene TRBV11-2 combines with J gene TRBJ2-7; D is tentatively TRBD1 or TRBD2 (6 bases each). The CDR3 consists of 16 residues. Germline V CDR1 and CDR2: SGHAT, FQNNGV. This chain's CDR3 is CAGSLASGAGDYEQYF. CDR3 sequence (DNA): TGTGCCGGCAGCTTAGCGTCGGGGGCAGGGGACTACGAGCAGTACTTC.

The rearrangement uses TRBV28 and TRBJ2-3; 8 bases agree with TRBD2. This CDR3 is built from 15 residues. J gave up 4 bases and V 2 bases, and 5 bases lay outside the gene matches. From germline, CDR1 is MDHEN and CDR2 SYDVKM. CDR3 nucleotide sequence: TGTGCCAGCAGTTTAGCGGGAGGATCGGCAGATACGCAGTATTTT. The encoded protein is CASSLAGGSADTQYF.